These 5 T cell receptor beta chains came from one sample sequenced in a study of identifying expanded T cells in peripheral blood. Clones were sequenced by immunoSEQ multiplex PCR, and TCRdb holds only the in-frame ones, with some missing. The data contain about 76,000 clones, just under 85% of them singletons. Sequencing was done on a sample of blood. The receptors were gathered from a person aged 18-69 years in good health.

J is TRBJ2-5 and V is TRBV27; D unresolved. The CDR3 contains 13 residues. CDR1 MNHEY and CDR2 SMNVEV come from the germline V gene (reference sequence). V lost 0 bases to trimming and J lost 1 base, with 3 bases between them. The CDR3 DNA follows: TGTGCCAGCAGTTTATCCCTCCAAGAGACCCAGTACTTC. Its translation: CASSLSLQETQYF.

V gene TRBV5-5 combines with J gene TRBJ2-7; D may be TRBD1 (6 bases). Trimming left V 0 bases short and J 4 bases short, with 14 bases between. The germline gives CDR1 SGHKS, CDR2 YYEKEE (reference sequence). This CDR3 has 15 residues. This chain's CDR3 is CASSLAFGRGYEQYF. CDR3 in DNA: TGTGCCAGCAGCTTGGCCTTCGGCAGGGGTTACGAGCAGTACTTC.

This clone was picked up one time. The chain couples TRBV27 to TRBJ2-5, with 14 bases matching TRBD2. CDR1 is MNHEY and CDR2 is SMNVEV in the germline V gene (reference sequence). The junction had 7 bases not matched to a gene; V was cut back by 5 bases and J by 5 bases. The CDR3 runs 16 residues. Written as DNA, the CDR3 is TGTGCCAGCAGTCTGGGACTAGCGGGAGCCGGGGAGACCCAGTACTTC. Translated: CASSLGLAGAGETQYF.

The chain carries TRBV7-3 and TRBJ2-7; 7 bases agree with TRBD2. Germline V gene data show CDR1 as SGHTA and CDR2 as FQGTGA. Unmatched junction bases numbered 10, after V lost 4 bases and J lost 4 bases. This CDR3 comprises 15 residues. The CDR3 reads CASSSEAGSSYEQYF. In nucleotides, the CDR3 is TGTGCCAGCAGCTCCGAAGCGGGATCTAGTTACGAGCAGTACTTC.

V and J are TRBV18 and TRBJ2-5, with TRBD2 identical over 8 bases. Germline CDR1 is KGHSH and CDR2 is LQKENI. Trimming removed 5 bases from V and 1 base from J; junction bases left unmatched: 9. CDR3 length: 16 residues. The CDR3 region is CASSSQTTSGQETQYF. The CDR3 bases are TGTGCCAGCTCATCTCAAACCACTAGCGGCCAAGAGACCCAGTACTTC.